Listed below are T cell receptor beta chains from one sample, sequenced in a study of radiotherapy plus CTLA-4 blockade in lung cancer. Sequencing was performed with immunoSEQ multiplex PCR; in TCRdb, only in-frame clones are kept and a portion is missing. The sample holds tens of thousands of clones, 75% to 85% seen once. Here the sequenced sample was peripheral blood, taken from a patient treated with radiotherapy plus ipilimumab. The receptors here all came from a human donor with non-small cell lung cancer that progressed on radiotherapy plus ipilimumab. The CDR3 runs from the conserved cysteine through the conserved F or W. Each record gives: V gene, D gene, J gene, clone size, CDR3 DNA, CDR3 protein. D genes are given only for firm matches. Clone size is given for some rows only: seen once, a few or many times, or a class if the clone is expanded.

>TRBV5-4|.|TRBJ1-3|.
TGTGCCAGCAGCTTACAGAGCTCTGGAAACACCATATATTTT
CASSLQSSGNTIYF
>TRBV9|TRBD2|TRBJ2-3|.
TGTGCCAGCAGCGTAGATGCGGGGGGGCCCGCAGATACGCAGTATTTT
CASSVDAGGPADTQYF
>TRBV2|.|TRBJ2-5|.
TGTGCCAGCAGTGAACAGGGTTACGAGACCCAGTACTTC
CASSEQGYETQYF
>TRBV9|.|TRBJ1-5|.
TGTGCCAGCAGCCCGGGACTGCCTAATCAGCCCCAGCATTTT
CASSPGLPNQPQHF
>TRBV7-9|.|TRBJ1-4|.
TGTGCCAGCAGCTTAGTCCCAGGGGTTGGGGAAAAACTGTTTTTT
CASSLVPGVGEKLFF
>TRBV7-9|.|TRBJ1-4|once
TGTGCCAGCAGCTGGGCCTCACAGGATTCGAATGAAAAACTGTTTTTT
CASSWASQDSNEKLFF
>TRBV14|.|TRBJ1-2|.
TGTGCCAGCAGCGCTTGGGGCCCCCTTGGGACTAACTATGGCTACACCTTC
CASSAWGPLGTNYGYTF
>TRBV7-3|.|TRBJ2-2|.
TGTGCCAGCAGCTTAAGCGGGGCCGATGGGACCGGGGAGCTGTTTTTT
CASSLSGADGTGELFF
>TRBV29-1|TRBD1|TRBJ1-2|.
TGCGGCATCCTTTCACCGGGACAGATCAATGGCTACACCTTC
CGILSPGQINGYTF
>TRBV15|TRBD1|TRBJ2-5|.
TGTGCCACCAGCAACACAGGGGGGGAGACCCAGTACTTC
CATSNTGGETQYF
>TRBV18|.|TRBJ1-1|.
TGTGCCAGCTCACCACAAGATATCAGGATGAACACTGAAGCTTTCTTT
CASSPQDIRMNTEAFF
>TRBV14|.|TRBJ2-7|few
TGTGCCAGCAGCCTGTTCCAGGGGTACGAGCAGTACTTC
CASSLFQGYEQYF
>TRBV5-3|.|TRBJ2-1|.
TGTGCCAGAAGCTCCGATCCCGGTTTCTACAATGAGCAGTTCTTC
CARSSDPGFYNEQFF
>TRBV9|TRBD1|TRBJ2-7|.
TGTGCCAGCAGCGTCGGACAGGGCCTATTCTACGAGCAGTACTTC
CASSVGQGLFYEQYF
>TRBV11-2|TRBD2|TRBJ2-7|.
TGTGCCAGCAGCGCTCGACTAGCGGGGGACTCCTACGAGCAGTACTTC
CASSARLAGDSYEQYF
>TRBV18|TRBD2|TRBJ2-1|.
TGTGCCAGCTCACCACCGGTGGGTAGCGGGGGAGGCAATGAGCAGTTCTTC
CASSPPVGSGGGNEQFF
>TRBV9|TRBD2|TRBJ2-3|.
TGTGCCAGCAGCGTAGCACCGGGACTAAACACAGATACGCAGTATTTT
CASSVAPGLNTDTQYF
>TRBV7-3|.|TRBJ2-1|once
TGTGCCAGCAGCTCCCAGGGTTCCGGCTACAATGAGCAGTTCTTC
CASSSQGSGYNEQFF
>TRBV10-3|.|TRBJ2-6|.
TGTGCCACCTTATTTAGCGGTGGCTCTGGGGCCAACGTCCTGACTTTC
CATLFSGGSGANVLTF
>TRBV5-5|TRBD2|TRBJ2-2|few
TGTGCCAGCAGCACCCGACTAGCGGGGGTGAACACCGGGGAGCTGTTTTTT
CASSTRLAGVNTGELFF
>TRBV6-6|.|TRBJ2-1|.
TGTGCCAGCAGTTACTCGGGGCCTTATGAGCAGTTCTTC
CASSYSGPYEQFF
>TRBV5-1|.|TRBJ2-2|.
TGCGCCAGCAGCTTGGAAGAGGTGGCCGGGGAGCTGTTTTTT
CASSLEEVAGELFF
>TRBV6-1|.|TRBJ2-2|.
TGTGCCAGCAGTGAAGCGCTAATGGGCGGGGCGAACACCGGGGAGCTGTTTTTT
CASSEALMGGANTGELFF
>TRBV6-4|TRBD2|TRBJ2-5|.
TGTGCCAGCAGTGTCGGGACTAGCGGGGGGGCCGTGAACCCCCAGTACTTC
CASSVGTSGGAVNPQYF
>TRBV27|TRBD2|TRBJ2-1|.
TGTGCCAGCAGTTTCGGCGGGGGGGCAAAGGAGCAGTTCTTC
CASSFGGGAKEQFF
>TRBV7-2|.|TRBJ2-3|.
TGTGCCAGCAGAAATGGGGGGTCCGGGCGTACAGATACGCAGTATTTT
CASRNGGSGRTDTQYF
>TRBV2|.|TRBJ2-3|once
TGTGCCAGCAGTGAAGCGAGCCCAGGGCTCACAGATACGCAGTATTTT
CASSEASPGLTDTQYF
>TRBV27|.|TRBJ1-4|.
TGTGCCAGCAGTTTTAAGTTCGGAGGTTTCGCTAATGAAAAACTGTTTTTT
CASSFKFGGFANEKLFF
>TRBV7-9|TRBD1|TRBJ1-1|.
TGTGCCAGCAGCAGACAGGGTGGGGGGACTGAAGCTTTCTTT
CASSRQGGGTEAFF
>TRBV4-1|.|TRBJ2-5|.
TGCGCCAGCAGCCAAGTCGGGGGACGGATTGGAGAGACCCAGTACTTC
CASSQVGGRIGETQYF
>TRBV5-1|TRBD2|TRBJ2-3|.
TGCGCCAGCAGCTTGGATTACCTAGCGGGGGTCGAAGATACGCAGTATTTT
CASSLDYLAGVEDTQYF
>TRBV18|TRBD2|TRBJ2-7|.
TGTGCCAGCTCACCGAAAAAAGCCAGCGGGGAATACGAGCAGTACTTC
CASSPKKASGEYEQYF
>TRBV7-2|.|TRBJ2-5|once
TGTGCCAGCAGCACCCGAGGTGCCCAAGAGACCCAGTACTTC
CASSTRGAQETQYF
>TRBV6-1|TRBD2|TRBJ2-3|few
TGTGCCAGCAGTGAAGACAGCGGGGGCACAGATACGCAGTATTTT
CASSEDSGGTDTQYF
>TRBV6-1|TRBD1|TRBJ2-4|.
TGTGCCAGCAGTGACCGACCCGGCGGACAGGCCTACTTC
CASSDRPGGQAYF
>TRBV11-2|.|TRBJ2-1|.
TGTGCCAGCAGCTTTCTAGCGTTTGAGCAGTTCTTC
CASSFLAFEQFF
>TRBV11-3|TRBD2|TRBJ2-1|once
TGTGCCAGCAGCTTAGGGACTAGCGGGCCCTCGCATGAGCAGTTCTTC
CASSLGTSGPSHEQFF
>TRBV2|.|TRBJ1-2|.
TGTGCCAGCAGTACCGGGGGCTACACCTTC
CASSTGGYTF
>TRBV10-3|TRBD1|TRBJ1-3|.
TGTGCCATCGGGACAGGGAGGGACACCATATATTTT
CAIGTGRDTIYF
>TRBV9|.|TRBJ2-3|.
TGTGCCAGCAGCGAGCCCCCTGGGGGGGGGCCCAGCACAGATACGCAGTATTTT
CASSEPPGGGPSTDTQYF
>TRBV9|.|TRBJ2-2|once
TGTGCCAGCAGCGTAGATGGGGCTACCGGGGAGCTGTTTTTT
CASSVDGATGELFF
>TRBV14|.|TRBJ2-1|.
TGTGCCAGCAGCCAATACACAGGGGGGGCCTACAATGAGCAGTTCTTC
CASSQYTGGAYNEQFF
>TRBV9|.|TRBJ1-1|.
TGTGCCAGCAGCGTAGCTCCCGGGACTGAAGCTTTCTTT
CASSVAPGTEAFF
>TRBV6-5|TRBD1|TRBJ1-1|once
TGTGCCAGCAGGCCTCCAGGGGGCGCCTTTAGAGCTTTCTTT
CASRPPGGAFRAFF
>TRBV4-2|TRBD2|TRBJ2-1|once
TGTGCCAGCAGCCAAGGAAGAGCGGGGGGCGACAATGAGCAGTTCTTC
CASSQGRAGGDNEQFF
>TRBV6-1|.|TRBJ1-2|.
TGTGCCAGCAGTGAACTCCGGGGGGGTGGCTACACCTTC
CASSELRGGGYTF
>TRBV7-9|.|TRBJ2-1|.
TGTGCCAGCAGCCCCGCGATGGAGCAGTTCTTC
CASSPAMEQFF
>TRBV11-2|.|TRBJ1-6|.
TGTGCCAGCAGCTTTGGACAATATAATTCACCCCTCCACTTT
CASSFGQYNSPLHF
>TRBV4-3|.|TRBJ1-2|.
TGCGCCAGCAGCCAAGATCGTGACAGTCCGCATGACGGCTACACCTTC
CASSQDRDSPHDGYTF
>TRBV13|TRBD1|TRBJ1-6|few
TGTGCCAGCAGCGCGTCGGGACAGCCGAATTCACCCCTCCACTTT
CASSASGQPNSPLHF
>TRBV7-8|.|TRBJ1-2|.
TGTGCCAGCAGCGCTTCCGGGACTACTAATGGCTACACCTTC
CASSASGTTNGYTF
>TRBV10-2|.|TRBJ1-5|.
TGCGCCAGCAGTGAGTCCGGGAATAGCAATCAGCCCCAGCATTTT
CASSESGNSNQPQHF
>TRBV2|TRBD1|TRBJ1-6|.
TGTGCCAGCAGTTGGGACAGTACAAGGTCACCCCTCCACTTT
CASSWDSTRSPLHF
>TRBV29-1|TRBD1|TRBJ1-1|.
TGCAGCGGCGTGGTAGAGACAGGGGACGCTTTCTTT
CSGVVETGDAFF
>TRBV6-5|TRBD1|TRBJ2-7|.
TGTGCCAGCAGTTACTCGAGAGGGGGCGAATACGAGCAGTACTTC
CASSYSRGGEYEQYF
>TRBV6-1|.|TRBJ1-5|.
TGTGCCAGCAGTGAAGCAGGCGGAACATTCAATCAGCCCCAGCATTTT
CASSEAGGTFNQPQHF
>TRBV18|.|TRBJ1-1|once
TGTGCCAGCTCACCAGGTGCAGGTTTGAACACTGAAGCTTTCTTT
CASSPGAGLNTEAFF
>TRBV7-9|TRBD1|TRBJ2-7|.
TGTGCCAGCAGCTGGGGACAGGACCCCTACGAGCAGTACTTC
CASSWGQDPYEQYF
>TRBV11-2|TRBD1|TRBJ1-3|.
TGTGCCAGCAGCCGGACAGGGCCTGGAAACACCATATATTTT
CASSRTGPGNTIYF